This T cell receptor beta chain was sequenced in a study of T-cell reconstitution after alpha-beta-depleted transplantation in children. Whole-study results and caveats: TCRbeta diversity was high at day 60 in some patients (a result of surviving recipient T cells and thymic progenitors). T-cell counts and diversity at one year following transplant were attributed mainly to newly produced T cells. Alpha-beta T cells present about two months after transplant were reported to originate from several hundred expanded graft clones.

In its sample, this clonotype was seen many times. Its specificity is unknown. TCRbeta library preparation incorporated unique molecular identifiers. TCRdb redid the calling of the PCR reads with MiXCR, one entry per CDR3 protein. Of 280,000 or so distinct CDR3 sequences listed, 11% are singletons. Germline loops: CDR1 SGHRS, CDR2 YFSETQ. This CDR3 is built from 13 residues. Deletions cut 4 bases from V and 9 bases from J, with 14 bases between. The V call is TRBV5-1, the J call TRBJ2-1; D is perhaps TRBD2 (5 bases). The sequencing used peripheral blood, collected 180 days after TCRalphabeta/CD19-depleted stem cell transplant. The clonotype originates from a male patient between 2 and 9 years old who had a stem cell transplant for chronic granulomatous disease, so the T cells may come from the graft donor. The CDR3 loop is CASSTETRGEQFF. The CDR3, as DNA: TGCGCCAGCAGCACTGAAACTAGAGGTGAGCAGTTCTTC.